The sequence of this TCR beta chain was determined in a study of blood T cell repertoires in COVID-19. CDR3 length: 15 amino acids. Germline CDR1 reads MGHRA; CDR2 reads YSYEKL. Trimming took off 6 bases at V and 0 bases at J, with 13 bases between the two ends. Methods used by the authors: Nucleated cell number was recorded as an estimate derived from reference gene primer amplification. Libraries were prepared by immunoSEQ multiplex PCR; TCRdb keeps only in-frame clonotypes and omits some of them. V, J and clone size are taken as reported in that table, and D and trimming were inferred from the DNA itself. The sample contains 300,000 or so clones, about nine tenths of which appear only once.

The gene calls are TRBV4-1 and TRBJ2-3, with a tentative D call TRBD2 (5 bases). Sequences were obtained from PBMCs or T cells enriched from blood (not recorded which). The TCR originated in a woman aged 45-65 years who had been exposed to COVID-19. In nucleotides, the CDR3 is TGCGCCAGCAGTCCTATAGCGACTAGCACAGATACGCAGTATTTT. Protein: CASSPIATSTDTQYF.